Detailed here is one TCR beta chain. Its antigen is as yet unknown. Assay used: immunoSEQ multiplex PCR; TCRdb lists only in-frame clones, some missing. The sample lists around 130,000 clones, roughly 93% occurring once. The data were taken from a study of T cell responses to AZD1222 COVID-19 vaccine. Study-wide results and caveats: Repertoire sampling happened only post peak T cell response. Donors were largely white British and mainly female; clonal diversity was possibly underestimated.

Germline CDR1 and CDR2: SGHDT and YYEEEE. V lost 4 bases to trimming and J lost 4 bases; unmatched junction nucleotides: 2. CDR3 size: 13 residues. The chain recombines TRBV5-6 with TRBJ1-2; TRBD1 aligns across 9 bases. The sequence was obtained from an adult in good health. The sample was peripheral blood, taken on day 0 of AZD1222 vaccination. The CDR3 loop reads CASSLQGAYGYTF. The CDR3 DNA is TGTGCCAGCAGCCTACAGGGGGCCTATGGCTACACCTTC.